The source of this T cell receptor beta chain is a study of graft-versus-host responses after intestinal transplantation. Overall study: Recipients received multivisceral, liver-intestinal, or isolated intestinal transplants. Anti-thymocyte globulin induction preceded approximately three years of tacrolimus and steroid maintenance in all recipients. Study observations and caveats: Present in recipient marrow, GvH clones included some that appeared first in ileum or blood. Early post-transplant falls in HvG clones accompanied the peak levels of circulating GvH clones.

The germline gives CDR1 MGHRA, CDR2 YSYEKL. The V gene lost 6 bases and the J gene lost 8 bases, with 19 bases spanning the gap. There are 15 residues in the CDR3. Only in-frame clones appear in the TCRdb table, and some are missing; sequencing was by immunoSEQ multiplex PCR. Among under 100,000 clones listed, 80% to 95% were seen once. In this sample, this clone turned up a few times. Its specificity is not known. The input for sequencing was PBMCs, taken roughly 410 days after intestinal transplant. This receptor was identified in a human patient who received an intestinal transplant, so some T cells may come from the graft donor. V is TRBV4-1 and J is TRBJ1-4, with D possibly TRBD1 on 5 matching bases. The CDR3 region has the DNA TGCGCCAGCAGTCAAAGCCGGGGGAGAGGGGAAAAACTGTTTTTT. Its translation: CASSQSRGRGEKLFF.